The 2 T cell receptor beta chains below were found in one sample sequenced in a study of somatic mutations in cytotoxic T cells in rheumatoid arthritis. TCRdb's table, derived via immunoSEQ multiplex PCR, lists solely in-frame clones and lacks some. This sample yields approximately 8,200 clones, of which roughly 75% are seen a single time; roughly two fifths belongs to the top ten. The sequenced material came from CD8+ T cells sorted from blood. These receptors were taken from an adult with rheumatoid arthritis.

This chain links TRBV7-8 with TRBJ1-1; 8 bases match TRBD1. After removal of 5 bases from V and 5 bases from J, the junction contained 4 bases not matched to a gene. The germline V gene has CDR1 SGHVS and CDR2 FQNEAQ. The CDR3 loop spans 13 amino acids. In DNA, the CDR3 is TGTGCCAGCAGCCGGACAGGGTGGACTGAAGCTTTCTTT. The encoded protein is CASSRTGWTEAFF.

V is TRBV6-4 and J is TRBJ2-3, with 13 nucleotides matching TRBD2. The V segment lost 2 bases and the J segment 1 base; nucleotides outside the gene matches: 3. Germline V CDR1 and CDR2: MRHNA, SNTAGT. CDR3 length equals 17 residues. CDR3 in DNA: TGTGCCAGCAGTGACCGCGGGACTAGCGGGGGCACAGATACGCAGTATTTT. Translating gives CASSDRGTSGGTDTQYF.